These 4 T cell receptor beta chains were sequenced from one sample in a study of response to subunit inactivated influenza vaccine. Via MiXCR, TCRdb re-called the RT-PCR reads, giving one row per CDR3 protein. The data hold roughly 290,000 distinct CDR3 sequences, with 21% observed a single time. The input for sequencing was PBMCs from blood, taken less than 22 months after vaccination. Receptors were obtained from a man between 50 and 75 years old who received an inactivated influenza vaccine.

The chain couples TRBV4-3 to TRBJ1-6; D uncertain. This CDR3 has 15 amino acids. CDR1 is LGHNA, CDR2 YSLEER, per germline. Trimming pared 4 bases from V and 7 bases from J, leaving 14 bases between. This chain's CDR3 is CASSPTAAENSPLHF. DNA of the CDR3: TGCGCCAGCAGCCCTACGGCAGCGGAAAATTCACCCCTCCACTTT.

The chain has TRBV2 and TRBJ2-7, with a tentative D call TRBD1 (6 bases). Germline V gene sequence: CDR1 SNHLY, CDR2 FYNNEI. The germline V and J ends were trimmed by 3 bases and 3 bases, with 12 bases remaining between them. The CDR3 is 14 amino acids. In DNA, the CDR3 is TGTGCCAGCAGTGACAGGGGTTTCTTCTACGAGCAGTACTTC. This encodes CASSDRGFFYEQYF.

This clonotype was seen a few times. DNA for the CDR3: TGTGCCAGCAGCGGGAGATGGGGTCAGCCCCAGCATTTT. Translating it yields CASSGRWGQPQHF. This sequence joins TRBV28 and TRBJ1-5; no clear D. V was clipped by 6 bases and J by 6 bases, with 12 bases between them. Germline V lookup: CDR1 MDHEN, CDR2 SYDVKM. The CDR3 has 13 residues.

The rearrangement joins TRBV5-5 to TRBJ2-5; tentatively, D is TRBD1 or TRBD2 (5 bases each). Germline-derived CDR1 and CDR2 are SGHKS and YYEKEE (reference sequence). The CDR3 is made up of 13 amino acids. Deletions cut 5 bases from V and 4 bases from J, with 12 bases between. CDR3: CASRGTDRETQYF. CDR3 sequence (DNA): TGTGCCAGCAGAGGGACCGATCGAGAGACCCAGTACTTC.